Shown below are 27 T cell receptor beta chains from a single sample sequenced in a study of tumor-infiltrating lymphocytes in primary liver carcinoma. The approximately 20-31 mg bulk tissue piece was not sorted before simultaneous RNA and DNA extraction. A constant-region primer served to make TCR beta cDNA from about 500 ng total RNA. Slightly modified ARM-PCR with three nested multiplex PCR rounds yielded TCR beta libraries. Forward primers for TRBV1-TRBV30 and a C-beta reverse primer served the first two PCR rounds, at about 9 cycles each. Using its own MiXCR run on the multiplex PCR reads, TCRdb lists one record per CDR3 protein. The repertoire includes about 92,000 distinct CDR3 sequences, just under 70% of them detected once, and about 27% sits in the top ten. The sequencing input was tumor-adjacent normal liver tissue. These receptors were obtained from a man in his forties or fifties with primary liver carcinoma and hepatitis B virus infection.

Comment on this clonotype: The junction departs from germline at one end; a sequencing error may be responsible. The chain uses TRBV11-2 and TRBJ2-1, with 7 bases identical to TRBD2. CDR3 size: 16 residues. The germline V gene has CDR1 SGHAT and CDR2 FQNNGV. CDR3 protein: CASSLDIRLAVGEQFF. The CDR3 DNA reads TGTGCTAGCAGCTTGGATATCAGACTAGCCGTGGGTGAGCAGTTCTTC.

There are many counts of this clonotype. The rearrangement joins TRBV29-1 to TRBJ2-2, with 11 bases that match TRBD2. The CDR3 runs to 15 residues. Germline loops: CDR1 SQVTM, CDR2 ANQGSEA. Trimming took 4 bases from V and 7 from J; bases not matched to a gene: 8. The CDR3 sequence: CSVGGLAGGSGELFF. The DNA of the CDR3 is TGCAGCGTTGGCGGCCTAGCGGGAGGCAGCGGGGAGCTGTTTTTT.

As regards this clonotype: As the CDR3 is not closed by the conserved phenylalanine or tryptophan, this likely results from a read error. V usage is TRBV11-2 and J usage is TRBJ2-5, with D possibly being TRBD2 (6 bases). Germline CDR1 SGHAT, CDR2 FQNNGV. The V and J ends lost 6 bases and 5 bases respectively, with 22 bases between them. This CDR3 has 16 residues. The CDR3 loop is CASRSRESAQQETQYL. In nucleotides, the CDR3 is TGTGCCAGCAGATCCCGGGAGTCGGCCCAACAGGAGACCCAGTACTTA.

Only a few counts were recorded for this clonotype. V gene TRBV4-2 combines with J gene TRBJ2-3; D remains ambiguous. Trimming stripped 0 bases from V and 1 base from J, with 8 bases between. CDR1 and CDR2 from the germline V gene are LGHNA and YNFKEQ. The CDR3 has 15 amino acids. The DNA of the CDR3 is TGTGCCAGCAGCCAAGATCCGGTCGGCACAGATACGCAGTATTTT. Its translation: CASSQDPVGTDTQYF.

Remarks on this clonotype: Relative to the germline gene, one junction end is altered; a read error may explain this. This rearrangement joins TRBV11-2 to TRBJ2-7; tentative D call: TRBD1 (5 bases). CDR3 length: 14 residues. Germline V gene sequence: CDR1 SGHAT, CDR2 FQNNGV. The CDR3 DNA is TGTGTCAGCAGCTTAGATTCCTCAGGGTACGAGCAGTACTTC. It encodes CVSSLDSSGYEQYF.

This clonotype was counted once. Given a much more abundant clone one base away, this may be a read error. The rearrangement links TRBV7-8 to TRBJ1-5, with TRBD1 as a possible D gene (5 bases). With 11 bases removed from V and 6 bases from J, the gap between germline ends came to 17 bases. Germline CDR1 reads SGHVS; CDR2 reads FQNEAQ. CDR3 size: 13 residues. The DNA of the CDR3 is TGTGCCGGCGGCCTTGGGGGGAGTCAGCCCCAGCATTTT. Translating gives CAGGLGGSQPQHF.

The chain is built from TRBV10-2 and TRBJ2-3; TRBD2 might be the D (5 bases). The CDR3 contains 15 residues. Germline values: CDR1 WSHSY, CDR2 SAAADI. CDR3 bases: TGCAGCACTTCACCTGGACTTCCGTTGGCAGATACGCAGTATTTT. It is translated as CSTSPGLPLADTQYF.

In DNA, the CDR3 is TGTGCCAGCAGCCAAGATTACGGTAATCAGCCCCAGCATTTT. Translating it yields CASSQDYGNQPQHF. This chain uses TRBV3-1 with TRBJ1-5, with no clear D. The CDR3 totals 14 residues. Germline V lookup: CDR1 LGHDT, CDR2 YNNKEL (reference sequence). Trimming took off 0 bases at V and 4 bases at J, with 7 bases between the two ends.

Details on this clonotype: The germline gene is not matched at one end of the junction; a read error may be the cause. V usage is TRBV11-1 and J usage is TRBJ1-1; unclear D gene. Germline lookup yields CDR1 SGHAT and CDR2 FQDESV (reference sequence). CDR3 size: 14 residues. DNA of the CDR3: TGTACCAGCAGCTTTGGGTGGGCGAGCACTGAAGCTTTCTTT. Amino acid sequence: CTSSFGWASTEAFF.

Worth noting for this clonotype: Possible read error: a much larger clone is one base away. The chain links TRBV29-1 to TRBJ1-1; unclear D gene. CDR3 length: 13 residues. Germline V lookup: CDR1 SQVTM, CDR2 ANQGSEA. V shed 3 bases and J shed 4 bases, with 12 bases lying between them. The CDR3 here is CSVDWKGATEAFF. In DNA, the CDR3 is TGCAGCGTTGATTGGAAGGGTGCCACTGAAGCTTTCTTT.

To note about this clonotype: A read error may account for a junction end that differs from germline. The CDR3 sequence is CTSSQGHGIYNEQFF. CDR3 coding DNA: TGCACCAGCAGCCAGGGACACGGGATATACAATGAGCAGTTCTTC. This chain joins TRBV5-1 and TRBJ2-1, with D maybe TRBD1 (6 bases). Per the germline V gene, CDR1 is SGHRS and CDR2 is YFSETQ. This CDR3 is built from 15 residues.

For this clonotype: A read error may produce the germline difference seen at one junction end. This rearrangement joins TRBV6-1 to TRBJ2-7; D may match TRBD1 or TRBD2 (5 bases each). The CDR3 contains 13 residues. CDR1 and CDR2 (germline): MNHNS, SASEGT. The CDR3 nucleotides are TGTGCCAGTAGTGAGGGGTATCTACGAGGGCAGTACTTC. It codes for CASSEGYLRGQYF.

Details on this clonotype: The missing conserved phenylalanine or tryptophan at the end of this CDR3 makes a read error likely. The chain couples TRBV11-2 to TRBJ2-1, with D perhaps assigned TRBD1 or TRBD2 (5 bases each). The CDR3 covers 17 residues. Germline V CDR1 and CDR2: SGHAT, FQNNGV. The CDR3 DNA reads TGTGTCAGCAACTTGGAGACAGTAGGGAGCTCCTACAATGAGCAGTTCATC. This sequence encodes CVSNLETVGSSYNEQFI.

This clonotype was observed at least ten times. CDR3 in amino acids: CASSSLGQPNTEAFF. In DNA, the CDR3 is TGTGCCAGCAGTTCATTAGGACAGCCGAACACTGAAGCTTTCTTT. The chain is built from TRBV6-5 and TRBJ1-1, with D tentatively TRBD1 (6 bases). Germline V gene lookup returns CDR1 MNHEY and CDR2 SVGAGI. V gave up 4 bases and J gave up 1 base, with 13 bases separating them. This CDR3 has 15 residues.

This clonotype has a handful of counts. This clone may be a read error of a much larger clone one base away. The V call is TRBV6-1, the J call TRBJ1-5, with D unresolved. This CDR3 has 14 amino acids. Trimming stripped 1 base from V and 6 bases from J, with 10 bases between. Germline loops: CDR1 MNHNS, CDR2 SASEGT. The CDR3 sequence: CASSEGIHIQPQHF. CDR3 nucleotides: TGTGCCAGCAGTGAAGGCATTCACATTCAGCCCCAGCATTTT.

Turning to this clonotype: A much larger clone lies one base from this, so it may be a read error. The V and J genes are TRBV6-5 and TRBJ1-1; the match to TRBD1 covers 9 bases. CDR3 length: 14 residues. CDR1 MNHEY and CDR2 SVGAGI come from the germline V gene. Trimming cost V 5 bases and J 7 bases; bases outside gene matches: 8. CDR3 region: CASSNNRGQGEAFF. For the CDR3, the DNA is TGTGCCAGCAGTAACAACAGGGGGCAAGGTGAAGCTTTCTTT.

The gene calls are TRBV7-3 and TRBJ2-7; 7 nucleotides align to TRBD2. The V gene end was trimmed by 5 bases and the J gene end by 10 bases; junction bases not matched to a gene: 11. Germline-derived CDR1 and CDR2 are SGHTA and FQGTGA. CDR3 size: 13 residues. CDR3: CASSEVAAGEQYF. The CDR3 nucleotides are TGTGCCAGCAGCGAAGTTGCGGCGGGGGAACAGTACTTC.

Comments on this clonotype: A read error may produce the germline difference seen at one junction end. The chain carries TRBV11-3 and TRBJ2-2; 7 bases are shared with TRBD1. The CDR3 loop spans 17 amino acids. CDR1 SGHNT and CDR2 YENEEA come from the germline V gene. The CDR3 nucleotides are TGTGCCGGCAGCTTAGATGCAAACAAGGGGGCCGCCGGGGAGCTGTTTTTT. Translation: CAGSLDANKGAAGELFF. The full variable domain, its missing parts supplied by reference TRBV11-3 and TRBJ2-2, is EAGVVQSPRYKIIEKKQPVAFWCNPISGHNTLYWYLQNLGQGPELLIRYENEEAVDDSQLPKDRFSAERLKGVDSTLKIQPAELGDSAVYLCAGSLDANKGAAGELFFGEGSRLTVL.

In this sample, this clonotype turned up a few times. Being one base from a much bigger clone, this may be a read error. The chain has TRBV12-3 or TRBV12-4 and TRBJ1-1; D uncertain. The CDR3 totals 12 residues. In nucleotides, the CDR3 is TGTGCCAGCAGGCCAATGAACACTGAAGCTCTCTTT. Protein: CASRPMNTEALF.

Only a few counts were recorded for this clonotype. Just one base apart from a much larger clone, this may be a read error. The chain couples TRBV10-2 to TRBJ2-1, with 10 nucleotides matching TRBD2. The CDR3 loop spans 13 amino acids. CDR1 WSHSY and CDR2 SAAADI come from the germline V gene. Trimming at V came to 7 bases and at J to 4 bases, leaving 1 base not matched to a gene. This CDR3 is CASISGGYNEQFF. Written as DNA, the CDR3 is TGCGCCAGCATTAGCGGGGGGTACAATGAGCAGTTCTTC.

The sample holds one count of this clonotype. The CDR3 DNA sequence: TGTGCCAGCAGCCCACAAAGGGGGCAATCTTGCGAGCAGTACTTC. Residues: CASSPQRGQSCEQYF. The chain recombines TRBV28 with TRBJ2-7; TRBD1 agrees at 7 bases. This CDR3 comprises 15 residues. The V segment lost 6 bases and the J segment 6 bases; nucleotides outside the gene matches: 14. Per the germline V gene, CDR1 is MDHEN and CDR2 is SYDVKM.

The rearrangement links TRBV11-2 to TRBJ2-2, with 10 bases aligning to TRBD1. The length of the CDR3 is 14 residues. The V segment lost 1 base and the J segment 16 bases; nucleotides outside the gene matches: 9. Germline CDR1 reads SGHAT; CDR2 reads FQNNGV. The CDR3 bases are TGTGCCAGCAGCTTAGTTGGCGGGACAGGGGAACCGTTTTTT. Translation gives CASSLVGGTGEPFF.

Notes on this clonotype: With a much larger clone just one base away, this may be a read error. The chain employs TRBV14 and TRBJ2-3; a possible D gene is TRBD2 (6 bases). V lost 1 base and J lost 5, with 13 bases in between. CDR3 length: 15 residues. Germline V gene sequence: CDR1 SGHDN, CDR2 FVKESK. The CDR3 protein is CASSQGLASIDTQYF. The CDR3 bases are TGTGCCAGCAGCCAAGGTCTAGCGAGTATAGATACGCAGTATTTT.

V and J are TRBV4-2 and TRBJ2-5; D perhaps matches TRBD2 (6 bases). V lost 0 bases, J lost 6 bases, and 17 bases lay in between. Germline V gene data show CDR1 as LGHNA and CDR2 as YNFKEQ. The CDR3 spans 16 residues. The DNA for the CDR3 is TGTGCCAGCAGCCAAGATTGGGGACTGGCCGTAAAGACCCAGTACTTC. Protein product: CASSQDWGLAVKTQYF.

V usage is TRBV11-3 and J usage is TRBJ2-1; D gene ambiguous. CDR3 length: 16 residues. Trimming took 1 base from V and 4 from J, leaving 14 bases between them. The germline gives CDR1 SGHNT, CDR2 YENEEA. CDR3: CASSLGGVGSYNEQFF. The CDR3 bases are TGTGCCAGCAGCTTAGGTGGGGTTGGTTCGTACAATGAGCAGTTCTTC.

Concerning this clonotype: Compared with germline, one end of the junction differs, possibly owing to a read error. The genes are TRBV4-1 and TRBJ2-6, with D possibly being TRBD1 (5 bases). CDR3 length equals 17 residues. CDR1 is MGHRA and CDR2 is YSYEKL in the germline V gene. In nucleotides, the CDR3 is TGCGCCAGCAGCCGGCTACAAGAGGCTACTGGGGCCAACGTCCTGAATTTC. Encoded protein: CASSRLQEATGANVLNF.

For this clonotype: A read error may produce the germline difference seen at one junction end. The DNA for the CDR3 is TGTGCCAGCAACTTAGGGACCCCGAAAAGGTTCTACGGGCAGTACTTC. It is translated as CASNLGTPKRFYGQYF. The gene calls are TRBV11-2 and TRBJ2-7; D possibly matches TRBD1 or TRBD2 (5 bases each). The CDR3 runs to 16 residues. Per the germline V gene, CDR1 is SGHAT and CDR2 is FQNNGV.